This TCR beta chain was sequenced for a study of shared clonotypes between healthy human individuals. The V end was cut by 1 base, the J end by 4 bases, with 13 bases between. Germline CDR1 is SGHTA and CDR2 is FQGNSA. The CDR3 covers 15 residues. Concerning this clone: Its antigen is unknown.

Caucasian adults living in Nashville, Tennessee, provided all samples. Study-level points and caveats: Estimated richness values were generally larger in naive subsets than in memory subsets.

Genomic DNA from each subset was divided evenly over several immunoSEQ plates. Clones were read by immunoSEQ multiplex PCR, and TCRdb kept only the in-frame ones, dropping some. The sample yields 2 million to 2.5 million clones, 92% seen once. Sequenced material: naive CD4+ T cells from PBMCs. Described subset: CD45RA+ positively selected. The sequence was collected from a man aged 18-30 years in good health. Some clones in this sample may be carry-over from other donors' samples. The rearrangement uses TRBV7-2 and TRBJ1-1; no firm D call. The chain's CDR3 is CASSLGGGLSTEAFF. CDR3 nucleotide sequence: TGTGCCAGCAGCTTAGGGGGAGGGTTGAGCACTGAAGCTTTCTTT.